One TCR beta chain is described in this entry. This record comes from a study of blood T cell repertoires in COVID-19. Across the whole study: PBMCs, B-cell-depleted T cells, or T cells were the source of the cDNA or gDNA that made up the material.

This CDR3 comprises 13 residues. The germline gives CDR1 MNHEY, CDR2 SVGAGI. The V end was cut by 5 bases, the J end by 3 bases, with 11 bases between. Using immunoSEQ multiplex PCR, the repertoire was profiled, and TCRdb retains in-frame clones only, with some absent. The sample contains about 270,000 clones, roughly 85% of which appear only once. Sequencing was done on a sample of peripheral blood. This sequence originates from a woman in her fifties or sixties who had recovered from COVID-19. The gene calls are TRBV6-5 and TRBJ2-7; D unresolved. The DNA for the CDR3 is TGTGCCAGCAGTACCCGCCCCAGCTACGAGCAGTACTTC. This translates into CASSTRPSYEQYF.